This entry lists 18 T cell receptor beta chains sequenced from one sample in a study of regulatory T cells in long-lasting Graves disease (dated by TCRdb to the early 2020s). Libraries were made using multiplex PCR. Instrument used: Illumina HiSeq 4000. TCR beta libraries were built with iRepertoire HTBI primers and Arm-PCR amplification of CDR3 regions. The raw public reads went through TCRdb reprocessing: fastp at Q25, MiXCR clone calling, in-frame beta chains kept. All rows with the same CDR3 protein become a single entry with the most common DNA and genes. This sample is represented by about 660,000 distinct CDR3 sequences; 30% of them were singletons. About 40% of the sample lies in the top ten. In light of the paper, this sample's time point label describes: persistent/refractory GD, antithyroid drugs over 5 years with positive TRAb. RNA was extracted from PBMCs in TRIzol for both TCR sequencing and RNA sequencing.

The sample in question was peripheral blood mononuclear cells (PBMCs), obtained when the disease was refractory, from a patient treated with antithyroid drugs. Receptors were obtained from a female donor with Graves disease.

The sample holds many counts of this clonotype. Sequence at one end of the junction differs from germline and may be a read error. The V call is TRBV4-1, the J call TRBJ2-7, with TRBD1 as a possible D gene (6 bases). The CDR3 totals 11 residues. Germline assignment: CDR1 MGHRA and CDR2 YSYEKL. In DNA, the CDR3 is TGTGCCAGCAGTCAGGGGAGCGAGCAGTACTTC. It specifies CASSQGSEQYF.

This clonotype has more than one count but fewer than ten. CDR3 residues: CASSPLGEKLFF. The CDR3 coding sequence is TGTGCCAGCAGCCCCCTGGGGGAAAAACTGTTTTTT. The rearrangement joins TRBV18 to TRBJ1-4; D uncertain. The V end was cut by 8 bases, the J end by 8 bases, with 12 bases between. The CDR3 loop spans 12 amino acids. In germline, CDR1 is KGHSH, CDR2 LQKENI.

This clonotype showed up just a few times. The chain joins TRBV27 to TRBJ2-2; D assignment may be TRBD1 or TRBD2 (5 bases each). Trimming took 2 bases from V and 5 from J, leaving 15 bases between them. The CDR3 contains 16 residues. Germline lookup yields CDR1 MNHEY and CDR2 SMNVEV (reference sequence). The CDR3 DNA sequence: TGTGCCAGCAGTTTAGGCGCTGGGGGTCGGACCGGGGAGCTGTTTTTT. Translated: CASSLGAGGRTGELFF.

This clonotype has a handful of counts. J is TRBJ2-5 and V is TRBV6-1; D is undetermined. From germline, CDR1 is MNHNS and CDR2 SASEGT. The CDR3 runs to 11 residues. Between the trimmed V and J ends, which lost 6 bases and 5 bases, there was a span of 7 bases. Here the CDR3 DNA reads TGTGCCAGCAGGACTTTCGAGACCCAGTACTTC. Amino acids: CASRTFETQYF.

This clonotype was counted at least ten times. The CDR3 DNA reads TGTGCCAGCAGCCGGGACATCTCCTACGAGCAGTACTTC. Translated: CASSRDISYEQYF. The rearrangement uses TRBV2 and TRBJ2-7; a weak D match, TRBD1 (6 bases). The CDR3 has 13 amino acids. The germline gives CDR1 SNHLY, CDR2 FYNNEI. Trimming took 6 bases from V and 0 from J, leaving 9 bases between them.

The V and J genes are TRBV5-1 and TRBJ1-2, with D tentatively TRBD1 (6 bases). The length of the CDR3 is 16 residues. The V end was cut by 0 bases, the J end by 2 bases, with 14 bases between. CDR1 is SGHRS and CDR2 is YFSETQ in the germline V gene. CDR3 in amino acids: CASSLEADSRNYGYTF. The CDR3 DNA reads TGCGCCAGCAGCTTGGAAGCGGACAGCCGGAACTATGGCTACACCTTC. Full variable domain (missing parts from reference TRBV5-1 and TRBJ1-2): KAGVTQTPRYLIKTRGQQVTLSCSPISGHRSVSWYQQTPGQGLQFLFEYFSETQRNKGNFPGRFSGRQFSNSRSEMNVSTLELGDSALYLCASSLEADSRNYGYTFGSGTRLTVV.

The chain couples TRBV6-1 to TRBJ2-2, with 9 bases matching TRBD2. The V segment lost 1 base and the J segment 10 bases; nucleotides outside the gene matches: 10. The CDR3 has 16 amino acids. CDR1 is MNHNS and CDR2 is SASEGT in the germline V gene. The CDR3 DNA reads TGTGCCAGCAGTGAAGAGGGACTAGCAGGAGAAGAGGAGCTGTTTTTT. This encodes CASSEEGLAGEEELFF.

The CDR3 region has the DNA TGCAGTGTTAGGTCCCGCGGGCGGGAGACCCAGTACTTC. Its protein product is CSVRSRGRETQYF. The rearrangement uses TRBV20-1 and TRBJ2-5; D is possibly TRBD2 (5 bases). Per the germline V gene, CDR1 is DFQATT and CDR2 is SNEGSKA (reference sequence). CDR3 length equals 13 residues. Trimming took off 7 bases at V and 5 bases at J, with 17 bases between the two ends.

This clonotype was picked up one time. V gene TRBV30 combines with J gene TRBJ2-2; TRBD2 aligns across 7 bases. The CDR3 length is 15 residues. Looked up from germline, CDR1 is GTSNPN and CDR2 is SVGIG (reference sequence). The junction had 8 bases not matched to a gene; V was cut back by 3 bases and J by 4 bases. The CDR3 is CAWSLGRGGTGELFF. The CDR3 DNA reads TGTGCCTGGAGCTTGGGGCGCGGGGGCACCGGGGAGCTGTTTTTT.

This clonotype was picked up a small number of times. The rearrangement links TRBV11-2 to TRBJ2-6; 10 nucleotides agree with TRBD1. V lost 7 bases and J lost 13; bases outside the gene matches: 10. Germline CDR1 is SGHAT and CDR2 is FQNNGV. The CDR3 totals 14 residues. CDR3 bases: TGTGCCAGCAACAACCTGGGACAGGGGTTGGTCCTGACTTTC. It yields the protein CASNNLGQGLVLTF.

In this sample, this clonotype turned up many times. The gene calls are TRBV12-5 and TRBJ1-1, with D possibly being TRBD1 (6 bases). The CDR3 is made up of 14 amino acids. V was shortened by 7 bases and J by 0 bases, with 12 bases between the two germline ends. The germline gives CDR1 LGHNT, CDR2 FRNRAP. The CDR3 nucleotides are TGTGCTAGTGCTAATGGACAGTTGAACACTGAAGCTTTCTTT. Protein sequence: CASANGQLNTEAFF.

The J gene is TRBJ1-2, the V gene TRBV7-2; 10 bases are a match to TRBD1. V dropped 1 base and J dropped 7; count of bases not matched to a gene: 6. This CDR3 is 15 amino acids long. Germline lookup yields CDR1 SGHTA and CDR2 FQGNSA. In DNA, the CDR3 is TGTGCCAGCAGCTTAGAGGTTGGGACAGGGGTTGGCTACACCTTC. Protein sequence: CASSLEVGTGVGYTF.

The chain carries TRBV12-3 or TRBV12-4 and TRBJ1-5; weak D call: TRBD1 (5 bases). The ends were cut back, 2 bases at V and 5 bases at J, with 10 bases in the middle. This CDR3 comprises 14 residues. The CDR3 spells CASSLRRVDQPQHF. DNA for the CDR3: TGTGCCAGCAGTTTACGCAGGGTTGATCAGCCCCAGCATTTT.

This sequence joins TRBV4-1 and TRBJ1-2; D is undetermined. V lost 0 bases and J lost 2, with 7 bases in between. The germline V gene encodes CDR1 MGHRA and CDR2 YSYEKL. CDR3 size: 14 residues. This chain's CDR3 is CASSQDQVNYGYTF. The CDR3 DNA is TGCGCCAGCAGCCAAGATCAGGTGAACTATGGCTACACCTTC.

This clonotype has only one observation. A much larger clone is a single base away; this may be a read error. The chain has TRBV11-2 and TRBJ2-5; D gene ambiguous. The V gene's germline CDR1 is SGHAT and CDR2 FQNNGV. The CDR3 consists of 15 residues. Written as DNA, the CDR3 is TGTGCCAGCGGCTTAGACCAGGCGGTGGCAGGGACCCAGTACTTC. The encoded protein is CASGLDQAVAGTQYF. The complete variable domain, with remaining parts taken from reference TRBV11-2 and TRBJ2-5, reads EAGVAQSPRYKIIEKRQSVAFWCNPISGHATLYWYQQILGQGPKLLIQFQNNGVVDDSQLPKDRFSAERLKGVDSTLKIQPAKLEDSAVYLCASGLDQAVAGTQYFGPGTRLLVL.

This clonotype came up a few times. V is TRBV3-1 and J is TRBJ1-2, with D hard to call. The CDR3 sequence is 13 residues long. Germline V gives CDR1 LGHDT, CDR2 YNNKEL (reference sequence). Trimming stripped 0 bases from V and 5 bases from J, with 7 bases between. The CDR3 sequence is CASSQDGIYGYTF. Written as DNA, the CDR3 is TGTGCCAGCAGCCAAGATGGCATTTATGGCTACACCTTC.

This clonotype was seen once. This sequence joins TRBV5-4 and TRBJ1-1; D is uncertain. CDR3 size: 11 residues. Per germline, CDR1 SGHNT and CDR2 YYREEE (reference sequence). Trimming removed 4 bases at V and 11 bases at J, with 12 bases between. CDR3 DNA sequence: TGTGCCAGCAGCCTTCAGGTGCGGGCTTTCTTT. Translating it yields CASSLQVRAFF.

The chain uses TRBV27 and TRBJ1-1, with 9 bases fitting TRBD1. Germline lookup yields CDR1 MNHEY and CDR2 SMNVEV (reference sequence). V shed 5 bases, J shed 4 bases, and the junction held 8 bases outside the gene matches. The CDR3 is 15 residues long. The CDR3, as DNA: TGTGCCAGCAGTACTTGGGACAGGGAATCCACTGAAGCTTTCTTT. Translation: CASSTWDRESTEAFF.